Shown below are 25 T cell receptor beta chains from a single sample sequenced in a study of cytomegalovirus exposure and HLA in healthy donors. The PCR ran on 60 Vbeta and 13 Jbeta primers. Profiling relied on immunoSEQ multiplex PCR, and the TCRdb table lists in-frame clones only, not all of them. The table has roughly 100,000 clones, around 15% seen once. Sequencing used PBMCs. Receptors were obtained from a female donor in good health and CMV-seronegative.

V and J are TRBV7-8 and TRBJ2-1; D may be TRBD2 (6 bases). Germline V lookup: CDR1 SGHVS, CDR2 FQNEAQ. V shed 5 bases and J shed 4 bases, with 24 bases lying between them. This CDR3 contains 18 residues. This CDR3 reads CASSLPRLSGLIYNEQFF. The CDR3 bases are TGTGCCAGCAGCCTTCCCCGCCTTAGCGGCCTGATTTACAATGAGCAGTTCTTC.

This chain uses TRBV28 with TRBJ1-5; 9 bases align to TRBD1. Germline CDR1 reads MDHEN; CDR2 reads SYDVKM. The ends lost 6 bases at V and 4 bases at J; junction bases unmatched: 1. The CDR3 runs 13 residues. The CDR3 loop reads CASRGQGNQPQHF. The CDR3 nucleotides read TGTGCCAGCAGAGGACAGGGGAATCAGCCCCAGCATTTT.

In this sample, this clone turned up a few times. The chain recombines TRBV7-2 with TRBJ1-4, with D possibly TRBD1 on 5 matching bases. The CDR3 covers 15 residues. Germline V gene lookup returns CDR1 SGHTA and CDR2 FQGNSA. Trimming left V 0 bases short and J 8 bases short, with 13 bases between. For the CDR3, the DNA is TGTGCCAGCAGCTTAGCCGGGACGGGGGGGGAAAAACTGTTTTTT. Its translation: CASSLAGTGGEKLFF.

The gene calls are TRBV7-9 and TRBJ2-7; D is uncertain. The germline gives CDR1 SEHNR, CDR2 FQNEAQ (reference sequence). The CDR3 is made up of 14 amino acids. Trimming took 2 bases from V and 3 from J, leaving 11 bases between them. CDR3 nucleotides: TGTGCCAGCAGCTTATCCGAACTCGTCTACGAGCAGTACTTC. This translates into CASSLSELVYEQYF. Full variable domain (missing parts from reference TRBV7-9 and TRBJ2-7): DTGVSQNPRHKITKRGQNVTFRCDPISEHNRLYWYRQTLGQGPEFLTYFQNEAQLEKSRLLSDRFSAERPKGSFSTLEIQRTEQGDSAMYLCASSLSELVYEQYFGPGTRLTVT.

This clone occurred a few times. V is TRBV25-1 and J is TRBJ1-5; D is unresolved. Trimming pared 1 base from V and 5 bases from J, leaving 9 bases between. Germline CDR1 is MGHDK and CDR2 is SYGVNS. The CDR3 totals 14 residues. CDR3: CASSESSHYQPQHF. CDR3 nucleotide sequence: TGTGCCAGCAGTGAATCCTCACATTATCAGCCCCAGCATTTT.

The genes are TRBV4-1 and TRBJ2-6, with D tentatively TRBD2 (6 bases). Germline-derived CDR1 and CDR2 are MGHRA and YSYEKL. Trimming cost V 0 bases and J 0 bases, with 21 bases left between them. This CDR3 has 21 amino acids. The CDR3: CASSQDPPSWAGISGANVLTF. The CDR3 region has the DNA TGCGCCAGCAGCCAAGATCCCCCCTCGTGGGCGGGGATCTCTGGGGCCAACGTCCTGACTTTC.

In its sample, this clone was seen a few times. The chain carries TRBV30 and TRBJ2-3; D unclear. The length of the CDR3 is 13 residues. In germline, CDR1 is GTSNPN, CDR2 SVGIG (reference sequence). Deletions cut 4 bases from V and 2 bases from J, with 10 bases between. CDR3 bases: TGTGCCTGGAATCTGCAGAACACAGATACGCAGTATTTT. Residues: CAWNLQNTDTQYF.

The chain joins TRBV27 to TRBJ2-7; a possible D gene is TRBD1 (5 bases). The V and J ends lost 3 bases and 3 bases respectively, with 12 bases between them. Per germline, CDR1 MNHEY and CDR2 SMNVEV (reference sequence). This CDR3 has 14 amino acids. CDR3 DNA: TGTGCCAGCAGTTTGATGGGGCAGAACTACGAGCAGTACTTC. Residues: CASSLMGQNYEQYF.

The genes are TRBV7-3 and TRBJ2-5, with TRBD2 matching 11 bases. The CDR3 totals 14 residues. V shed 5 bases, J shed 5 bases, and the junction held 4 bases outside the gene matches. In germline, CDR1 is SGHTA, CDR2 FQGTGA. CDR3 sequence (DNA): TGTGCCAGCAGCCCTAGCGGGAGGAAGGAGACCCAGTACTTC. As protein: CASSPSGRKETQYF.

The chain has TRBV25-1 and TRBJ1-2; D unresolved. Between the trimmed V and J ends, which lost 4 bases and 4 bases, there was a span of 10 bases. Germline CDR1 is MGHDK and CDR2 is SYGVNS. The CDR3 runs 13 residues. CDR3 DNA sequence: TGTGCCAGCAGTGGGTCGGAGGCCTATGGCTACACCTTC. As protein: CASSGSEAYGYTF.

In this sample, this clone turned up a few times. The V and J genes are TRBV10-3 and TRBJ1-2, with D unresolved. The germline V and J ends were trimmed by 3 bases and 10 bases, with 12 bases remaining between them. CDR1 and CDR2 from the germline V gene are ENHRY and SYGVKD. There are 12 residues in the CDR3. CDR3: CAISELEDYYTF. DNA of the CDR3: TGTGCCATCAGTGAATTAGAGGACTACTACACCTTC.

This clone was recorded a few times. The chain uses TRBV7-2 and TRBJ2-5; TRBD2 aligns across 9 bases. The length of the CDR3 is 15 residues. The V and J ends lost 3 bases and 2 bases, in that order; junction bases with no gene match: 4. The germline gives CDR1 SGHTA, CDR2 FQGNSA. As DNA, the CDR3 is TGTGCCAGCAGCTTGCTAGCGGGGTCTCAAGAGACCCAGTACTTC. The encoded protein is CASSLLAGSQETQYF.

The table lists this clone with a few counts. The chain recombines TRBV6-6 with TRBJ2-7; 10 bases map to TRBD1. Germline assignment: CDR1 MNHNY and CDR2 SVGAGI (reference sequence). The CDR3 sequence is 13 residues long. J lost 1 base, V lost 6 bases, and 0 bases had no gene match. The CDR3 coding sequence is TGTGCCAGCAGGGACAGGGGGTCCTACGAGCAGTACTTC. Encoded protein: CASRDRGSYEQYF.

This clone appeared a few times. The chain employs TRBV2 and TRBJ1-1, with TRBD1 matching over 7 bases. Germline V CDR1 and CDR2: SNHLY, FYNNEI. The CDR3 has 13 residues. Trimming took 6 bases from V and 3 from J; bases not matched to a gene: 4. The CDR3, as DNA: TGTGCCAGCAGCAGGGGGAGGTACACTGAAGCTTTCTTT. This sequence encodes CASSRGRYTEAFF.

The chain recombines TRBV7-3 with TRBJ2-2, with 7 bases fitting TRBD2. Trimming at V came to 0 bases and at J to 5 bases, leaving 3 bases not matched to a gene. The CDR3 consists of 15 residues. CDR1 SGHTA and CDR2 FQGTGA come from the germline V gene. CDR3 sequence reads: CASSLTGGWTGELFF. CDR3 DNA: TGTGCCAGCAGCTTAACGGGAGGGTGGACCGGGGAGCTGTTTTTT.

J is TRBJ1-2 and V is TRBV27; D might be TRBD1 (6 bases). CDR1 is MNHEY and CDR2 is SMNVEV in the germline V gene (reference sequence). The CDR3 covers 16 residues. V lost 2 bases, J lost 6 bases, and 19 bases lay in between. The CDR3 reads CASSLIPRGGANGYTF. Here the CDR3 DNA reads TGTGCCAGCAGTTTAATCCCCCGGGGGGGGGCGAATGGCTACACCTTC.

This clone came up a few times. CDR3 in DNA: TGTGCCAGTAGTATCGGACAGGGAGCCCCCTACAATGAGCAGTTCTTC. Protein product: CASSIGQGAPYNEQFF. The chain recombines TRBV19 with TRBJ2-1; 8 bases match TRBD1. J gave up 2 bases and V 3 bases, and 6 bases lay outside the gene matches. The V gene's germline CDR1 is LNHDA and CDR2 SQIVND (reference sequence). The CDR3 totals 16 residues.

Written as DNA, the CDR3 is TGTGCCAGCAGCTTGACAGGGAGGGACACCATATATTTT. This translates into CASSLTGRDTIYF. The rearrangement uses TRBV5-4 and TRBJ1-3; D may be TRBD1 (6 bases). Trimming shortened V by 1 base and J by 8 bases, and 10 bases separated the two germline ends. Germline V lookup: CDR1 SGHNT, CDR2 YYREEE (reference sequence). The CDR3 consists of 13 residues.

The rearrangement links TRBV4-1 to TRBJ2-3; 9 positions match TRBD2. The CDR3 sequence is 15 residues long. Germline assignment: CDR1 MGHRA and CDR2 YSYEKL. V shed 0 bases and J 10 bases; nucleotides not matched to a gene: 8. CDR3 residues: CASSQEGSSGSPQYF. The CDR3 nucleotides are TGCGCCAGCAGCCAAGAAGGGAGTAGCGGGAGCCCGCAGTATTTT.

The table lists this clone with a few counts. The rearrangement links TRBV27 to TRBJ1-1; D is uncertain. V lost 0 bases and J lost 4, with 9 bases in between. This CDR3 spans 14 amino acids. Germline lookup yields CDR1 MNHEY and CDR2 SMNVEV (reference sequence). The CDR3 coding sequence is TGTGCCAGCAGTTTATCGGCCCCGGGCACTGAAGCTTTCTTT. Its protein product is CASSLSAPGTEAFF.

The chain uses TRBV13 and TRBJ2-1; possible D gene TRBD1, 6 bases. The CDR3 is made up of 15 amino acids. Trimming left V 1 base short and J 9 bases short, with 16 bases between. Per germline, CDR1 PRHDT and CDR2 FYEKMQ (reference sequence). The DNA for the CDR3 is TGTGCCAGCAGCTTAGAGGGGGTCGGGGTCGGTGAGCAGTTCTTC. It yields the protein CASSLEGVGVGEQFF.

The table lists this clone with a few counts. The V and J genes are TRBV2 and TRBJ1-4; D may be TRBD1 (5 bases). V was trimmed by 8 bases and J by 4 bases, leaving 11 bases between them. Germline loops: CDR1 SNHLY, CDR2 FYNNEI. The CDR3 runs 13 residues. The CDR3 sequence is CASYTGGNEKLFF. In nucleotides, the CDR3 is TGTGCCAGCTACACCGGGGGTAATGAAAAACTGTTTTTT.

This chain connects TRBV5-1 to TRBJ2-1, with D hard to call. Trimming stripped 4 bases from V and 9 bases from J, with 11 bases between. The CDR3 covers 12 residues. CDR1 and CDR2 from the germline V gene are SGHRS and YFSETQ. CDR3 in amino acids: CASSLDSIEQFF. The CDR3 region has the DNA TGCGCCAGCAGCCTCGACTCGATTGAGCAGTTCTTC.

This clone was seen a handful of times. The chain links TRBV7-2 to TRBJ1-2, with D tentatively TRBD1 (6 bases). V was clipped by 5 bases and J by 7 bases, with 20 bases between them. Germline V gene sequence: CDR1 SGHTA, CDR2 FQGNSA. The CDR3 contains 15 residues. The CDR3 protein is CASSQRRGANGGYTF. The DNA of the CDR3 is TGTGCCAGCAGCCAACGTCGGGGGGCTAACGGTGGCTACACCTTC. Together with reference TRBV7-2 and TRBJ1-2, the CDR3 gives the full variable domain: GAGVSQSPSNKVTEKGKDVELRCDPISGHTALYWYRQSLGQGLEFLIYFQGNSAPDKSGLPSDRFSAERTGGSVSTLTIQRTQQEDSAVYLCASSQRRGANGGYTFGSGTRLTVV.

This clone was seen a handful of times. The chain carries TRBV30 and TRBJ1-1; D is undetermined. The CDR3 sequence is 12 residues long. CDR1 GTSNPN and CDR2 SVGIG come from the germline V gene (reference sequence). V was clipped by 2 bases and J by 3 bases, with 7 bases between them. CDR3 in DNA: TGTGCCTGGAGTATACCGGACACTGAAGCTTTCTTT. This translates into CAWSIPDTEAFF.